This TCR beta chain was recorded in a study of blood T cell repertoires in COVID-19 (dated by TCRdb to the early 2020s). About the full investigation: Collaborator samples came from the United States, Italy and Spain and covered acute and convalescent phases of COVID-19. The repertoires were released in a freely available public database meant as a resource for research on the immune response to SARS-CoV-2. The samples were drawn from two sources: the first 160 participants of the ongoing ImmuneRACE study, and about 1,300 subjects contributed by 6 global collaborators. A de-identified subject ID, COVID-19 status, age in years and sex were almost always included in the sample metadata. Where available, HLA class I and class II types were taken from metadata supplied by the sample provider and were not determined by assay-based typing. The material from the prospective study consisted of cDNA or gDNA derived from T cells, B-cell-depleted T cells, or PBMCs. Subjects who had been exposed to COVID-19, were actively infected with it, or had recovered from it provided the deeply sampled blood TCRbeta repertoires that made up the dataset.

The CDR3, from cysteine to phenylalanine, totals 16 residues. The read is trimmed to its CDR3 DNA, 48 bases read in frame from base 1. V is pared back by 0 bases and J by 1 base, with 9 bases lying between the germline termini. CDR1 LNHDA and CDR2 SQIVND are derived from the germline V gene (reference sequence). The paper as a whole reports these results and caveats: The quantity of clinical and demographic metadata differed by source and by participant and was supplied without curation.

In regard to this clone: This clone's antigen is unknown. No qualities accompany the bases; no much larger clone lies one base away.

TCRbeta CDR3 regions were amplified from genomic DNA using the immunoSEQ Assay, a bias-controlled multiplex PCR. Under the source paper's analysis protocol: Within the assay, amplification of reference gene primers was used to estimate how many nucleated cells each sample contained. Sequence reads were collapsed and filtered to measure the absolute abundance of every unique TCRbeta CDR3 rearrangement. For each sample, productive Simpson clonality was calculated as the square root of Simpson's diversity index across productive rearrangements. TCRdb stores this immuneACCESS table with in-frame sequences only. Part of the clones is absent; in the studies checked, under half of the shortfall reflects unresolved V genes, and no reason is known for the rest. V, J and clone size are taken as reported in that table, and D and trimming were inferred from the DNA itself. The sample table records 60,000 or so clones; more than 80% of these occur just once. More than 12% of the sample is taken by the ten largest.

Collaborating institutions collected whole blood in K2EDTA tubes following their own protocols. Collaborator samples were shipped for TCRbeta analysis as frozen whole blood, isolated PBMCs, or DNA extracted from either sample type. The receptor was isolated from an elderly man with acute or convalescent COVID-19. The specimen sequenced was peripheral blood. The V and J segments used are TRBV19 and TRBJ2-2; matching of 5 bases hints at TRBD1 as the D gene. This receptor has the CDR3 CASSIDLDRNTGELFF. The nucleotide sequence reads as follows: TGTGCCAGTAGTATAGATCTAGACAGGAACACCGGGGAGCTGTTTTTT.